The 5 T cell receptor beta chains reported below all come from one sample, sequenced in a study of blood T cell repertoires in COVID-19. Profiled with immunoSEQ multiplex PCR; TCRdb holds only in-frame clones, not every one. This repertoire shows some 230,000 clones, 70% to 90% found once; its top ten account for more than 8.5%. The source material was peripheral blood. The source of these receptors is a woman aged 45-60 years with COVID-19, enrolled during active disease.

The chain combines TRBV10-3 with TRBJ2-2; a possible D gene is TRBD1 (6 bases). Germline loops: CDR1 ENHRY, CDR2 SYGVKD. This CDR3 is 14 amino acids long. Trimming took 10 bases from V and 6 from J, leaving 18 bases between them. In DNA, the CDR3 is TGTGCCACCACGCACAGGGAATCCTCCGGGGAGCTGTTTTTT. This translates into CATTHRESSGELFF.

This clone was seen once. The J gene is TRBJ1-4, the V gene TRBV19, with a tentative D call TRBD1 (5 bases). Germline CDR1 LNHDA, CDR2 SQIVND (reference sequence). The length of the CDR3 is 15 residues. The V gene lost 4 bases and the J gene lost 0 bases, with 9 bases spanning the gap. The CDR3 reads CASSRGGATNEKLFF. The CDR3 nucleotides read TGTGCCAGTAGTAGGGGCGGTGCAACTAATGAAAAACTGTTTTTT.

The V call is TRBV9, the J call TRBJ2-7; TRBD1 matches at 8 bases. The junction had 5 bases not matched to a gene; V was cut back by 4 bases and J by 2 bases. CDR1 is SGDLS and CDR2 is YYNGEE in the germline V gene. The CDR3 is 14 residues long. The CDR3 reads CASSLGTGPYEQYF. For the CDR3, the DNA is TGTGCCAGCAGCCTGGGGACAGGCCCCTACGAGCAGTACTTC.

The CDR3 DNA reads TGTGCCAGCAGCTTAGGGACAGGGGTCACCGGGGAGCTGTTTTTT. Translated: CASSLGTGVTGELFF. The J gene is TRBJ2-2, the V gene TRBV7-6; 9 bases align to TRBD1. CDR3 length: 15 residues. Unmatched junction bases numbered 1, after V lost 1 base and J lost 4 bases. Germline V gives CDR1 SGHVS, CDR2 FNYEAQ.

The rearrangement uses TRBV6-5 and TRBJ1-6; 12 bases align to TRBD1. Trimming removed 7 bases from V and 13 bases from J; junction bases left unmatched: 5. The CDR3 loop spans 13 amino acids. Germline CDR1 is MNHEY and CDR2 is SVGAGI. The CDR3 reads CASTRDRGRPLHF. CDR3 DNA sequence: TGTGCCAGCACCCGGGACAGGGGGCGGCCCCTCCACTTT.